The sequence of this T cell receptor beta chain was determined in a study of blood T cell repertoires in COVID-19. Across the study: T cells, B-cell-depleted T cells, or PBMCs supplied cDNA or gDNA.

V trimming: 6 bases; J trimming: 6 bases; junction bases outside the gene matches: 4. The CDR3 loop spans 14 amino acids. In germline, CDR1 is MNHEY, CDR2 SMNVEV (reference sequence). This clone was detected only a few times. Libraries were prepared by immunoSEQ multiplex PCR; TCRdb keeps only in-frame clonotypes and omits some of them. This repertoire shows 84,000 or so clones, roughly 80% found once; its top ten account for 15% to 20%. The clonotype originates from an elderly woman with acute or convalescent COVID-19. Sample: peripheral blood. The chain joins TRBV27 to TRBJ2-7, with TRBD2 matching over 14 bases. CDR3 DNA sequence: TGTGCCAGCAGAAGACTAGCGGGAGGGGCCGAGCAGTACTTC. It is translated as CASRRLAGGAEQYF.